Listed here are 22 T cell receptor beta chains from one sample, sequenced in a study of shared clonotypes between healthy human individuals. Generated by immunoSEQ multiplex PCR, the TCRdb table keeps only in-frame clones and is missing some. The table records over 2 million clones, less than 95% of them present only once. Terminally differentiated effector memory CD45RA+ cells were left out of the naive CD8 fraction, which was CD45RO-negative and positively selected for CCR7. The sequenced sample consisted of naive CD8+ T cells sorted from blood. Receptors originate from a man between 18 and 35 years old in good health.

This chain links TRBV7-2 with TRBJ2-3, with 7 bases fitting TRBD2. The CDR3 covers 13 residues. In germline, CDR1 is SGHTA, CDR2 FQGNSA. Trimming removed 7 bases from V and 3 bases from J; junction bases left unmatched: 4. The DNA of the CDR3 is TGTGCCAGCAATCGGGGGGTGACAGATACGCAGTATTTT. This codes for CASNRGVTDTQYF.

This clone has a single count. This rearrangement joins TRBV7-2 to TRBJ2-7, with TRBD2 matching 7 bases. The CDR3 totals 15 residues. Germline CDR1 is SGHTA and CDR2 is FQGNSA. The J segment lost 2 bases and the V segment lost 4 bases, leaving 8 bases of the junction unmatched. The CDR3 here is CASSSGLSGTYEQYF. CDR3 sequence (DNA): TGTGCCAGCAGCTCCGGACTAAGCGGGACCTACGAGCAGTACTTC.

The gene calls are TRBV27 and TRBJ2-3, with D possibly being TRBD2 (5 bases). V gave up 8 bases and J gave up 4 bases, with 19 bases separating them. This CDR3 contains 15 residues. Germline V gives CDR1 MNHEY, CDR2 SMNVEV (reference sequence). CDR3 nucleotide sequence: TGTGCCAGCCAACTCACGCAGGCCGGGGCAGATACGCAGTATTTT. Amino acids: CASQLTQAGADTQYF.

On this clone: This sample includes further DNA sequences coding for the same CDR3. In DNA, the CDR3 is TGTGCCAGCAGTTCAGGACAGGGCTACGAGCAGTACTTC. Its translation: CASSSGQGYEQYF. The chain uses TRBV13 and TRBJ2-7; 8 bases are shared with TRBD1. V lost 6 bases and J lost 3; bases outside the gene matches: 4. This CDR3 region has 13 residues. CDR1 and CDR2 (germline): PRHDT, FYEKMQ (reference sequence).

The V and J genes are TRBV2 and TRBJ2-3; a weak D match, TRBD1 (5 bases). This CDR3 contains 16 residues. Deletions cut 1 base from V and 2 bases from J, with 13 bases between. Germline values: CDR1 SNHLY, CDR2 FYNNEI. CDR3 DNA: TGTGCCAGCAGTGAAGGGTTGGGCAGGGACACAGATACGCAGTATTTT. Its protein is CASSEGLGRDTDTQYF.

The rearrangement links TRBV9 to TRBJ2-3, with 7 bases aligning to TRBD2. Germline V CDR1 and CDR2: SGDLS, YYNGEE. The CDR3 consists of 16 residues. V lost 7 bases, J lost 3 bases, and 14 bases stayed unmatched. The CDR3 here is CASSPRGGGFTDTQYF. The CDR3 region has the DNA TGTGCCAGCTCACCTAGGGGCGGGGGTTTTACAGATACGCAGTATTTT.

The rearrangement joins TRBV5-1 to TRBJ2-4, with D perhaps TRBD2 (5 bases). Germline CDR1 SGHRS, CDR2 YFSETQ. Trimming took 0 bases from V and 5 from J, leaving 9 bases between them. This CDR3 spans 14 amino acids. Here the CDR3 DNA reads TGCGCCAGCAGCTTGGGGGCCGGGGAAAACATTCAGTACTTC. Amino acid sequence: CASSLGAGENIQYF.

V is TRBV9 and J is TRBJ1-2; no definite D call. Trimming took off 3 bases at V and 4 bases at J, with 10 bases between the two ends. The CDR3 extends over 13 amino acids. Germline V gene sequence: CDR1 SGDLS, CDR2 YYNGEE. Written as DNA, the CDR3 is TGTGCCAGCAGCGGCCCACTCCCCTATGGCTACACCTTC. This encodes CASSGPLPYGYTF.

This sequence joins TRBV7-9 and TRBJ2-5; tentatively, D is TRBD1 (6 bases). There are 15 residues in the CDR3. Trimming stripped 5 bases from V and 0 bases from J, with 13 bases between. The germline gives CDR1 SEHNR, CDR2 FQNEAQ (reference sequence). CDR3 coding DNA: TGTGCCAGCAGCACGAGACAGGCGTACCAAGAGACCCAGTACTTC. It codes for CASSTRQAYQETQYF. Drawing the rest from reference TRBV7-9 and TRBJ2-5, the complete variable domain is DTGVSQNPRHKITKRGQNVTFRCDPISEHNRLYWYRQTLGQGPEFLTYFQNEAQLEKSRLLSDRFSAERPKGSFSTLEIQRTEQGDSAMYLCASSTRQAYQETQYFGPGTRLLVL.

This clone was seen a few times. The V call is TRBV25-1, the J call TRBJ1-1; D remains unclear. V was cut by 5 bases and J by 5 bases, with 9 bases left in between. This CDR3 is built from 12 residues. CDR1 is MGHDK and CDR2 is SYGVNS in the germline V gene. CDR3 loop: CASSLAGTEAFF. DNA of the CDR3: TGTGCCAGCAGTCTGGCGGGGACTGAAGCTTTCTTT.

The rearrangement links TRBV6-5 to TRBJ2-1, with D unresolved. Germline CDR1 is MNHEY and CDR2 is SVGAGI. The CDR3 consists of 16 residues. V dropped 2 bases and J dropped 7 bases, with 18 bases sitting between them. The CDR3 bases are TGTGCCAGCAGTTACCAGTTTAATCCCCAAGCAAATGAGCAGTTCTTC. Translation gives CASSYQFNPQANEQFF.

The chain employs TRBV5-4 and TRBJ2-7, with no clear D. CDR3 size: 14 residues. Germline V gene sequence: CDR1 SGHNT, CDR2 YYREEE (reference sequence). The germline V and J ends were trimmed by 5 bases and 1 base, with 13 bases remaining between them. In nucleotides, the CDR3 is TGTGCCAGCAGGATTTCTGGCGCATCCTACGAGCAGTACTTC. It yields the protein CASRISGASYEQYF.

This chain joins TRBV7-9 and TRBJ2-7, with 11 bases matching TRBD1. This CDR3 region has 16 residues. Trimming at V came to 4 bases and at J to 5 bases, leaving 10 bases not matched to a gene. Looked up from germline, CDR1 is SEHNR and CDR2 is FQNEAQ (reference sequence). CDR3 sequence (DNA): TGTGCCAGCAGCTCGCACCCGGGACAGGGGGAGCACGAGCAGTACTTC. Amino acids: CASSSHPGQGEHEQYF.

This chain links TRBV27 with TRBJ1-6; perhaps TRBD1 as D (5 bases). Germline assignment: CDR1 MNHEY and CDR2 SMNVEV (reference sequence). The CDR3 is 16 amino acids. The germline V and J ends were trimmed by 2 bases and 6 bases, with 14 bases remaining between them. This CDR3 is CASSLGAGLGNSPLHF. The CDR3 coding sequence is TGTGCCAGCAGTTTAGGGGCAGGGCTTGGTAATTCACCCCTCCACTTT.

V usage is TRBV27 and J usage is TRBJ1-2, with a tentative D call TRBD1 (5 bases). Germline CDR1 is MNHEY and CDR2 is SMNVEV (reference sequence). This CDR3 has 14 residues. With 6 bases removed from V and 4 bases from J, the gap between germline ends came to 15 bases. The CDR3 DNA follows: TGTGCCAGCAGCCTGAAAGGGACGGGCTATGGCTACACCTTC. This translates into CASSLKGTGYGYTF.

The rearrangement uses TRBV11-2 and TRBJ2-3; 11 bases fit TRBD2. The CDR3 has 16 amino acids. Germline V lookup: CDR1 SGHAT, CDR2 FQNNGV. The trim removed 3 bases at V and 2 bases at J, leaving 4 bases unmatched. The CDR3 here is CASSFLSGGATDTQYF. Written as DNA, the CDR3 is TGTGCCAGCAGCTTCCTTAGCGGGGGGGCCACAGATACGCAGTATTTT.

The CDR3 nucleotides read TGTGCCAGCTCACCATCTCGCACAGATACGCAGTATTTT. As protein: CASSPSRTDTQYF. The V call is TRBV18, the J call TRBJ2-3; D gene ambiguous. V lost 2 bases and J 1 base, leaving 4 bases between the germline ends. CDR1 and CDR2 (germline): KGHSH, LQKENI. This CDR3 contains 13 residues.

The chain links TRBV30 to TRBJ1-2, with unresolved D. Germline assignment: CDR1 GTSNPN and CDR2 SVGIG (reference sequence). V was clipped by 1 base and J by 4 bases, with 7 bases between them. This CDR3 has 12 amino acids. The DNA of the CDR3 is TGTGCCTGGAGTGAAGGGATCTATGGCTACACCTTC. Residues: CAWSEGIYGYTF.

As concerns this clone: This sample also contains other DNA sequences that code for the same CDR3. The chain couples TRBV4-1 to TRBJ1-3, with D uncertain. V dropped 1 base and J dropped 1 base, with 8 bases sitting between them. Germline assignment: CDR1 MGHRA and CDR2 YSYEKL. This CDR3 has 15 amino acids. CDR3 nucleotides: TGCGCCAGCAGCCAAGTGGGGTCATCTGGAAACACCATATATTTT. Translated, it gives CASSQVGSSGNTIYF.

As to this clone: The junction departs from the called germline gene at one end, perhaps through a read error. This rearrangement joins TRBV5-4 to TRBJ2-7, with TRBD2 matching over 7 bases. This CDR3 is built from 12 residues. Germline assignment: CDR1 SGHNT and CDR2 YYREEE (reference sequence). This CDR3 is CASSPGLPSYRF. In DNA form, the CDR3 reads TGTGCCAGCAGCCCGGGACTACCTTCGTACCGCTTC.

This sequence joins TRBV2 and TRBJ2-5; maybe TRBD1 (5 bases). V was trimmed by 7 bases and J by 0 bases, leaving 9 bases between them. CDR3 length equals 13 residues. CDR1 and CDR2 from the germline V gene are SNHLY and FYNNEI. CDR3 nucleotide sequence: TGTGCCAGCAACCCGGACAACCAAGAGACCCAGTACTTC. Its protein is CASNPDNQETQYF.

The chain carries TRBV19 and TRBJ2-5; tentative D call: TRBD2 (6 bases). The CDR3 runs to 14 residues. Germline CDR1 reads LNHDA; CDR2 reads SQIVND (reference sequence). V lost 5 bases, J lost 5 bases, and 15 bases lay in between. The CDR3 is CASSPRAGRETQYF. CDR3 DNA: TGTGCCAGTAGTCCCCGAGCGGGCCGTGAGACCCAGTACTTC.